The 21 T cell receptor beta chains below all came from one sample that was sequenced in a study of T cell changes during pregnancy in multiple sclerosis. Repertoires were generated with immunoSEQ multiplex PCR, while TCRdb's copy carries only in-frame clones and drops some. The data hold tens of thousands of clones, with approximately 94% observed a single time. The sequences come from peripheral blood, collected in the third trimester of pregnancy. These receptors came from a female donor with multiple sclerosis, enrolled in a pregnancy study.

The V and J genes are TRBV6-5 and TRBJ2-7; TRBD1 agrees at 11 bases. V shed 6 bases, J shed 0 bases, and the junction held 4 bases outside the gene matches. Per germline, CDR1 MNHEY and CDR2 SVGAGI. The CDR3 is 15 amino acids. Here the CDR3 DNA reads TGTGCCAGCAGATCCGGGACAGGGGGCTCCTACGAGCAGTACTTC. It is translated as CASRSGTGGSYEQYF.

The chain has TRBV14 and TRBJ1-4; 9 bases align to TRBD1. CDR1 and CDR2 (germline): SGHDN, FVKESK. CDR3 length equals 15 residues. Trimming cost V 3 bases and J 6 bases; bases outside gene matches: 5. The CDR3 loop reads CASSQAGTGYEKLFF. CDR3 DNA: TGTGCCAGCAGCCAGGCCGGGACAGGGTATGAAAAACTGTTTTTT. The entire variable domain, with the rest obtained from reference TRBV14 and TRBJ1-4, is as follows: EAGVTQFPSHSVIEKGQTVTLRCDPISGHDNLYWYRRVMGKEIKFLLHFVKESKQDESGMPNNRFLAERTGGTYSTLKVQPAELEDSGVYFCASSQAGTGYEKLFFGSGTQLSVL.

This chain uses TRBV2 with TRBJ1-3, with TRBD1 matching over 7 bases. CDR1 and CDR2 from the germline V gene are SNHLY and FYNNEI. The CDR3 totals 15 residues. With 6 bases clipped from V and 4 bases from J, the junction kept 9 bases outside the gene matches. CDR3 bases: TGTGCCAGCAGCGACAGGGCCCGGGGGGGAAACACCATATATTTT. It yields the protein CASSDRARGGNTIYF.

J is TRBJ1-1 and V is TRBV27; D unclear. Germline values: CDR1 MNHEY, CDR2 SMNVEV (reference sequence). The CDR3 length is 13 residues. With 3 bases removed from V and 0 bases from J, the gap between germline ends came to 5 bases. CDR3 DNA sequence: TGTGCCAGCAGTTTCCTACTGAACACTGAAGCTTTCTTT. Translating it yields CASSFLLNTEAFF.

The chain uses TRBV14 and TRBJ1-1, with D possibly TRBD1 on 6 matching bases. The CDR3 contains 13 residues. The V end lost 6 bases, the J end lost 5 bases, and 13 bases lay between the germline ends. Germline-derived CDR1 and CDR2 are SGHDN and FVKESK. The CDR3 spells CASRSTRGTEAFF. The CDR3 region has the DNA TGTGCCAGCAGATCGACGAGGGGGACTGAAGCTTTCTTT.

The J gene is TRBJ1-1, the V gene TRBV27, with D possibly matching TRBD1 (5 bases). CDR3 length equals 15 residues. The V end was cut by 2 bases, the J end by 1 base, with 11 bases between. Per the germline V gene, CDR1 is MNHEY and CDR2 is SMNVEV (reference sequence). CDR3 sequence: CASSLRGKPNTEAFF. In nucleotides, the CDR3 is TGTGCCAGCAGTTTACGGGGGAAGCCGAACACTGAAGCTTTCTTT.

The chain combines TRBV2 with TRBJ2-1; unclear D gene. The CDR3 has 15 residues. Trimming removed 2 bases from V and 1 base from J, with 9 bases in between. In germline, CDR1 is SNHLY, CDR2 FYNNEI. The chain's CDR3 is CASSEFQASYNEQFF. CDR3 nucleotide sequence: TGTGCCAGCAGTGAATTTCAGGCATCCTACAATGAGCAGTTCTTC.

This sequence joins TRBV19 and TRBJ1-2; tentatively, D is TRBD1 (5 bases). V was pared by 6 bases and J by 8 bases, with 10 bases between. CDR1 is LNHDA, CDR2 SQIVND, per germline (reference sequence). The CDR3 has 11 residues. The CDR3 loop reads CASRWGGGYTF. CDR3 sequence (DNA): TGTGCCAGTAGATGGGGGGGAGGCTACACCTTC.

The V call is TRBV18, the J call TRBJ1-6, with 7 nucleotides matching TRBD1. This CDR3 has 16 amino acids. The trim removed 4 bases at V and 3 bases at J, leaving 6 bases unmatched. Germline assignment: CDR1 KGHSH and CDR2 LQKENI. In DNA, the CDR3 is TGTGCCAGCTCACAGTCGGGACAGCTCTATAATTCACCCCTCCACTTT. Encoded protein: CASSQSGQLYNSPLHF.

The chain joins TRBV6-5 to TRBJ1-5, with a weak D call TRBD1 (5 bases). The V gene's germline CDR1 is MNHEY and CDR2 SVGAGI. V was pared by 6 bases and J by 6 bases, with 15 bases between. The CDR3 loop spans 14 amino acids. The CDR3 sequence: CASSSPLTGQPQHF. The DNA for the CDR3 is TGTGCCAGCAGCTCCCCCCTCACAGGTCAGCCCCAGCATTTT.

CDR3 coding DNA: TGTGCCACCAGCAGAGAGGTTAGCGGGGGGGCCTACGAGCAGTACTTC. This encodes CATSREVSGGAYEQYF. V gene TRBV15 combines with J gene TRBJ2-7, with 11 positions matching TRBD2. Germline values: CDR1 LNHNV, CDR2 YYDKDF (reference sequence). The CDR3 totals 16 residues. V gave up 0 bases and J gave up 2 bases; unmatched junction bases: 3.

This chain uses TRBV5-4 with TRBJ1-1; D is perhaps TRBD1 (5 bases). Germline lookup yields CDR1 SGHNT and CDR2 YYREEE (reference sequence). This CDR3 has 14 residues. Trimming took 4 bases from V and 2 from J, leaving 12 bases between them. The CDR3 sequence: CASSPGLINTEAFF. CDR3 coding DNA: TGTGCCAGCAGCCCGGGACTTATTAACACTGAAGCTTTCTTT. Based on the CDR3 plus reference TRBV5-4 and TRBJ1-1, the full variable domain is ETGVTQSPTHLIKTRGQQVTLRCSSQSGHNTVSWYQQALGQGPQFIFQYYREEENGRGNFPPRFSGLQFPNYSSELNVNALELDDSALYLCASSPGLINTEAFFGQGTRLTVV.

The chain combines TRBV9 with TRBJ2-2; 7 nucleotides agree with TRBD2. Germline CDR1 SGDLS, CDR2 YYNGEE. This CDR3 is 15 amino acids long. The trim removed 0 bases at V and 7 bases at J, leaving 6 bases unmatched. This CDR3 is CASSVVWDYGGELFF. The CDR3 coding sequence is TGTGCCAGCAGCGTAGTGTGGGACTATGGCGGGGAGCTGTTTTTT.

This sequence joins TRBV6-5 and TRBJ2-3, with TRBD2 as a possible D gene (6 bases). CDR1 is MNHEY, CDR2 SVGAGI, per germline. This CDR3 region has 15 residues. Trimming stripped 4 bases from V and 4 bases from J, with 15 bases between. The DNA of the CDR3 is TGTGCCAGCAGTTCCTCCGTAGGAGGGCCAGATACGCAGTATTTT. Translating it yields CASSSSVGGPDTQYF.

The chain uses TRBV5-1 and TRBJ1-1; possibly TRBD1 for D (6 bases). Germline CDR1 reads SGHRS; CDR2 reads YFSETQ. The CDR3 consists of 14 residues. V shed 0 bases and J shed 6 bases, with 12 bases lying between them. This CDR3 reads CASSLEFGGSEAFF. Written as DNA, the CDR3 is TGCGCCAGCAGCTTGGAGTTTGGGGGCTCTGAAGCTTTCTTT.

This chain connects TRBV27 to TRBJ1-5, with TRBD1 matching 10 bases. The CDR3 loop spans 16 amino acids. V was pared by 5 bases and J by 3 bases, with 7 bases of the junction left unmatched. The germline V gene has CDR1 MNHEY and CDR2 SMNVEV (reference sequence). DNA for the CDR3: TGTGCCAGCAGTCCACGACAGGGGGCAGACAATCAGCCCCAGCATTTT. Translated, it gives CASSPRQGADNQPQHF.

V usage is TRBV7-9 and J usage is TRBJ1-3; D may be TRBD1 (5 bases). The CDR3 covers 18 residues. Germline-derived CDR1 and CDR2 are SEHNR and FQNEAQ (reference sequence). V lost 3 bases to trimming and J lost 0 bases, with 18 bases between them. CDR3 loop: CASSFMQGTLVSGNTIYF. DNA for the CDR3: TGTGCCAGCAGCTTCATGCAGGGTACCCTCGTCTCTGGAAACACCATATATTTT.

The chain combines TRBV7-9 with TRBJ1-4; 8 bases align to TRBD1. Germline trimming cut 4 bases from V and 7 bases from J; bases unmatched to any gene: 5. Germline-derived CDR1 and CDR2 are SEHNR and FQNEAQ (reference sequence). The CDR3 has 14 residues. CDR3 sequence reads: CASSSQGVFEKLFF. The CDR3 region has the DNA TGTGCCAGCAGCTCACAGGGGGTCTTTGAAAAACTGTTTTTT.

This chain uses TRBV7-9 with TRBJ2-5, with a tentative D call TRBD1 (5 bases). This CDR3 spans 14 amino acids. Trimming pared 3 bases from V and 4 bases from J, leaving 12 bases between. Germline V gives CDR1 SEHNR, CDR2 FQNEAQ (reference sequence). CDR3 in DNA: TGTGCCAGCAGCTTGGTGGCACAGGTAGAGACCCAGTACTTC. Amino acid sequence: CASSLVAQVETQYF. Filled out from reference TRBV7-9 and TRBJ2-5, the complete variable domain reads DTGVSQNPRHKITKRGQNVTFRCDPISEHNRLYWYRQTLGQGPEFLTYFQNEAQLEKSRLLSDRFSAERPKGSFSTLEIQRTEQGDSAMYLCASSLVAQVETQYFGPGTRLLVL.

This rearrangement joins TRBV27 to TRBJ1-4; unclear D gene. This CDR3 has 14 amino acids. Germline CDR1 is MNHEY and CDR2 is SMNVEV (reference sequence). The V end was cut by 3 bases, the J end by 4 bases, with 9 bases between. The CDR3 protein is CASSFIRGNEKLFF. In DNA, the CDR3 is TGTGCCAGCAGTTTTATACGGGGTAATGAAAAACTGTTTTTT.

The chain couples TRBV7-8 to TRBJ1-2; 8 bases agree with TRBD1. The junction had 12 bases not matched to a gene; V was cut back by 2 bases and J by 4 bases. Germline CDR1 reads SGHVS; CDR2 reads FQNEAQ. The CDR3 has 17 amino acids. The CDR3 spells CASSLQIGTGFSYGYTF. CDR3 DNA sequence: TGTGCCAGCAGCTTACAGATAGGGACAGGTTTTTCCTATGGCTACACCTTC.